Described below is a single T cell receptor (beta chain) sequence and its context. Its specificity is unknown. These data come from a study of CD8+ T cells in alopecia areata. Overall study findings and caveats: Many expanded lesional clones persisted during tofacitinib (in both scalp and blood).

As to treatment: oral pan-JAK inhibitor, 5-10 mg twice daily. Extracted RNA was reverse transcribed into cDNA, the sequencing template. Assay: immunoSEQ multiplex PCR; the TCRdb copy retains only in-frame clones and omits some. The sample records about 110,000 clones, 84% being singletons. Germline V gives CDR1 MDHEN, CDR2 SYDVKM. V gave up 6 bases and J gave up 4 bases, with 21 bases separating them. The CDR3 has 17 amino acids. The receptor's source is a human donor with alopecia areata. J is TRBJ2-2 and V is TRBV28; D assignment may be TRBD1 or TRBD2 (5 bases each). The sample consisted of CD8+ T cells sorted from blood, taken at week 24, from a patient treated with tofacitinib. Written as DNA, the CDR3 is TGTGCCAGCAGGCAACGAGGAGGAGGACAAGCCACCGGGGAGCTGTTTTTT. It codes for CASRQRGGGQATGELFF. Drawing the rest from reference TRBV28 and TRBJ2-2, the complete variable domain is DVKVTQSSRYLVKRTGEKVFLECVQDMDHENMFWYRQDPGLGLRLIYFSYDVKMKEKGDIPEGYSVSREKKERFSLILESASTNQTSMYLCASRQRGGGQATGELFFGEGSRLTVL.